Shown below are 5 T cell receptor beta chains from a single sample sequenced in a study of shared clonotypes between healthy human individuals. TCRdb keeps only in-frame clones here, not all; method: immunoSEQ multiplex PCR. The sample includes millions of clones, about 95% seen only once; the top ten take 0.13%. The sample was naive CD4+ T cells sorted from blood. The subset: CD45RA+ positively selected. The source of these receptors is a man aged 18 to 35 in good health.

The rearrangement joins TRBV5-1 to TRBJ2-3; D perhaps matches TRBD1 (6 bases). The CDR3 is 15 residues long. Germline lookup yields CDR1 SGHRS and CDR2 YFSETQ. The ends were cut back, 3 bases at V and 2 bases at J, with 13 bases in the middle. The CDR3 DNA reads TGCGCCAGCAGCTGGCTGGGACACCCCACAGATACGCAGTATTTT. Amino acid sequence: CASSWLGHPTDTQYF.

The V call is TRBV6-5, the J call TRBJ1-2; TRBD1 matches at 10 bases. CDR1 and CDR2 (germline): MNHEY, SVGAGI. J gave up 0 bases and V 9 bases, and 7 bases lay outside the gene matches. The CDR3 spans 15 residues. The CDR3: CASMTGGSPNYGYTF. In DNA form, the CDR3 reads TGTGCCAGTATGACAGGGGGCTCACCTAACTATGGCTACACCTTC.

The chain couples TRBV14 to TRBJ2-1, with a possible D match to TRBD2 (6 bases). This CDR3 region has 15 residues. Germline values: CDR1 SGHDN, CDR2 FVKESK. The ends were cut back, 1 base at V and 9 bases at J, with 16 bases in the middle. In DNA, the CDR3 is TGTGCCAGCAGCCAAGGGCGGGGTTCAGCGATTGAGCAGTTCTTC. Translated, it gives CASSQGRGSAIEQFF. Full variable domain (rest looked up from reference TRBV14 and TRBJ2-1): EAGVTQFPSHSVIEKGQTVTLRCDPISGHDNLYWYRRVMGKEIKFLLHFVKESKQDESGMPNNRFLAERTGGTYSTLKVQPAELEDSGVYFCASSQGRGSAIEQFFGPGTRLTVL.

V is TRBV6-5 and J is TRBJ1-1; D is ambiguous. Trimming shortened V by 1 base and J by 7 bases, and 16 bases separated the two germline ends. Germline lookup yields CDR1 MNHEY and CDR2 SVGAGI. The CDR3 length is 15 residues. The CDR3 DNA reads as TGTGCCAGCAGTTACTACCCCGGGATTAACCTTGAAGCTTTCTTT. This encodes CASSYYPGINLEAFF.

The chain uses TRBV2 and TRBJ2-4, with TRBD2 as a possible D gene (6 bases). This CDR3 has 14 amino acids. Germline values: CDR1 SNHLY, CDR2 FYNNEI. V shed 7 bases and J shed 8 bases, with 18 bases lying between them. The chain's CDR3 is CASTVPGASYIQYF. The CDR3 DNA sequence: TGTGCCAGCACTGTACCGGGAGCAAGTTACATTCAGTACTTC.